The 12 T cell receptor beta chains below come from one sample, sequenced in a study of human CD8 memory T cell subsets. UMI-labeled 5' RACE generated the TCR beta libraries. TCRdb re-called the 5' RACE reads, yielding one record per CDR3 amino acid sequence without DNA. The specimen's table records about 11,000 distinct CDR3 sequences. The material sequenced was CD8+ T cells from PBMCs. Every receptor here comes from a human donor in good health.

This clonotype is classed as medium-sized by frequency. V and J are TRBV3-1 and TRBJ1-1. Germline V gene sequence: CDR1 LGHDT, CDR2 YNNKEL (reference sequence). The CDR3 runs to 14 residues. The CDR3 reads CASSRRTVNTEAFF. Full variable domain (remainder filled in from reference TRBV3-1 and TRBJ1-1): DTAVSQTPKYLVTQMGNDKSIKCEQNLGHDTMYWYKQDSKKFLKIMFSYNNKELIINETVPNRFSPKSPDKAHLNLHINSLELGDSAVYFCASSRRTVNTEAFFGQGTRLTVV.

V gene TRBV6-1 combines with J gene TRBJ2-5; lacking DNA, the TRBD2 call made by TCRdb goes unchecked. The CDR3 sequence is 12 residues long. Germline V lookup: CDR1 MNHNS, CDR2 SASEGT. The CDR3: CASSEVGQTQYF.

This clonotype is labeled medium-sized (0.01 to 0.1%) based on frequency. The rearrangement uses TRBV2 and TRBJ2-1; TCRdb outputs TRBD2, but without DNA this stays unchecked. This CDR3 has 17 residues. CDR1 is SNHLY, CDR2 FYNNEI, per germline. The CDR3 here is CASSEADIAGGYNEQFF.

This clonotype registers medium-sized (0.01 to 0.1%) by frequency. The chain combines TRBV19 with TRBJ2-5. Per germline, CDR1 LNHDA and CDR2 SQIVND (reference sequence). The CDR3 loop spans 13 amino acids. The CDR3 region is CASSSDWLETQYF.

The chain has TRBV7-2 and TRBJ2-7; TCRdb designates TRBD2, a call that cannot be tested without DNA. This CDR3 comprises 12 residues. CDR1 is SGHTA, CDR2 FQGNSA, per germline. CDR3 sequence reads: CASSGRDYEQYF.

This rearrangement joins TRBV13 to TRBJ2-5; TCRdb returns TRBD2, unconfirmable since there is no DNA. The CDR3 is 15 amino acids. The V gene's germline CDR1 is PRHDT and CDR2 FYEKMQ (reference sequence). The CDR3 reads CASSLRQTEAETQYF.

The chain couples TRBV19 to TRBJ2-2; the D call of TRBD2 rests on TCRdb alone, since no DNA is present to check it. Looked up from germline, CDR1 is LNHDA and CDR2 is SQIVND (reference sequence). The CDR3 loop spans 14 amino acids. The CDR3: CASSGLAGTGELFF.

The V gene is TRBV7-2, the J gene TRBJ2-7; TCRdb picks TRBD2, but there is no DNA to check that call. Germline assignment: CDR1 SGHTA and CDR2 FQGNSA. The CDR3 has 14 amino acids. The CDR3 here is CASSHDGLVYEQYF.

The gene calls are TRBV28 and TRBJ2-3. This CDR3 comprises 14 residues. The V gene's germline CDR1 is MDHEN and CDR2 SYDVKM. CDR3 residues: CASSFLAGTDTQYF.

The chain recombines TRBV29-1 with TRBJ2-7; the TCRdb call, TRBD2, lacks DNA for checking. The CDR3 consists of 12 residues. CDR1 SQVTM and CDR2 ANQGSEA come from the germline V gene. CDR3 protein: CSVGTSGYEQYF.

V usage is TRBV27 and J usage is TRBJ2-7; there is no DNA to check the TCRdb D call of TRBD1. This CDR3 is 15 amino acids long. CDR1 is MNHEY and CDR2 is SMNVEV in the germline V gene (reference sequence). This CDR3 reads CASTPGLADSYEQYF.

The CDR3 loop is CAAGTGDNEQFF. This sequence joins TRBV24-1 and TRBJ2-1; TCRdb picks TRBD1, but there is no DNA to check that call. CDR3 length: 12 residues. CDR1 and CDR2 from the germline V gene are KGHDR and SFDVKD.